The T cell receptor (beta chain) under discussion was sequenced for a study of naive and memory T cell subsets. Overall study results and limits: TCR transcript changes with activation or differentiation may affect this RNA method.

The library had UMIs added by 3' ligation of an oligonucleotide to TCR cDNA. Whole-blood samples were roughly 2.3 ml of peripheral blood from healthy adult volunteers. Unsorted total RNA, roughly 1 to 1,100 ng, was DNase treated before reverse transcription. Four PCR rounds used nested alpha and beta constant region primers plus the SP2 primer. Alpha and beta constant region primers primed reverse transcription for blood and skin samples. TCRdb analysed the 5' RACE reads with MiXCR anew, one entry per CDR3 protein. Among approximately 49,000 distinct CDR3 sequences listed, 4.7% were seen once. There are many counts of this clonotype. Its antigen remains unknown. V shed 6 bases and J shed 5 bases, with 10 bases lying between them. CDR3 length: 13 amino acids. Germline-derived CDR1 and CDR2 are SGHVS and FQNEAQ.

The TCR was taken from a female donor in good health. This chain uses TRBV7-8 with TRBJ2-2; unclear D gene. Here the CDR3 DNA reads TGTGCCAGCAGACCTTACACGACCGGGGAGCTGTTTTTT. Its translation: CASRPYTTGELFF.